This TCR beta chain was retrieved from a study of blood T cells in healthy people across ages. The CDR3 is 15 amino acids. The V gene's germline CDR1 is MDHEN and CDR2 SYDVKM. There were at least 6 micrograms of total RNA extracted from every sample. A J-beta primer mix and a sample-barcoded 5' primer were used in a second PCR of roughly 6 to 12 cycles. TCRdb analysed the 5' RACE reads with MiXCR anew, one entry per CDR3 protein. The sample gives under 2 million distinct CDR3 sequences, roughly a third of which show up once; over 9% is in the top ten. A single count supports this clonotype. The junction and the germline gene differ at one end; a read error may be behind it.

This chain links TRBV28 with TRBJ2-5; tentative D call: TRBD2 (6 bases). The sequencing sample was made of blood. This TCR was recovered from a woman in her 30s in good health. This CDR3 reads CANSPGGRGQETQYF. Here the CDR3 DNA reads TGTGCCAACAGTCCCGGGGGTCGTGGGCAAGAGACCCAGTACTTC.